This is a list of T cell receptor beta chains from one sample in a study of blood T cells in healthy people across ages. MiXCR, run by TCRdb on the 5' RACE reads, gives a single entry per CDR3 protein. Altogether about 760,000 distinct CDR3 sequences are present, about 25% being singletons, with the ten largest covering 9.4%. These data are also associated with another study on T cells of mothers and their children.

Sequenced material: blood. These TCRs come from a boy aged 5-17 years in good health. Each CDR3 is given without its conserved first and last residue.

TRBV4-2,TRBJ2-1,ASSQVAATYNEQF
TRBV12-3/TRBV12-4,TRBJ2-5,ASRVGETQY
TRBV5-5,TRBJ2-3,ASSLAIPDTQY
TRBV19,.,ASSITGEGGEQF
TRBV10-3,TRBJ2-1,AISEEYRGQLAGQF
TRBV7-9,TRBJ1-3,ASSYLGLSSGNTIY
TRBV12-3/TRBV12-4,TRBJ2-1,ASSPERTSGCRNEQF
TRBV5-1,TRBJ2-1,ASSLPNYNEQF
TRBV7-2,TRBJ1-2,ASSQWTGNYNYGYT
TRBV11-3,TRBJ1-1,ASSLRQGWDTEAF
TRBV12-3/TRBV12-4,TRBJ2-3,ASTLLQGAFFLDTQY
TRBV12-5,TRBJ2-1,ASAPSRLAAYNEQF
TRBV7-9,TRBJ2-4,ASSLDTANIQY
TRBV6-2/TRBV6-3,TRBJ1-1,ASSYRSAVTNTEAF
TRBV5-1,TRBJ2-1,ASSLEAGKGNEQF
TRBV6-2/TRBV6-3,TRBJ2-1,ASSGTGSNEQF
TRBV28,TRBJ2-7,ASKKGVAPYEQY